This TCR beta chain was obtained from a study of Ad26.COV2.S vaccination and SARS-CoV-2 variants (dated by TCRdb to 2020 to 2023). Concerning the study at large: Donors in the vaccine arm were drawn from COV1001, a multicentre, randomized, double-blind, placebo-controlled phase I-IIa trial testing Ad26.COV2.S in healthy adults. Ad26.COV2.S was administered intramuscularly at a dose of 5x10^10 or 1x10^11 viral particles, either as one shot or as two shots given 56 days apart. The specificity and breadth of SARS-CoV-2-reactive T cell receptors after Ad26.COV2.S vaccination were assessed by TCRbeta repertoire sequencing. The TCR-sequenced set comprised roughly 30 samples: roughly 19 Ad26.COV2.S vaccine recipients, 5 placebo recipients and 8 SARS-CoV-2 convalescent individuals. Trial participants were randomized into five groups of five, in which low-dose or high-dose Ad26.COV2.S was given once or twice, or placebo was given on both occasions. Investigators remained blinded to trial group allocation during experiments and outcome assessment.

In the paper's terms, the treatment or condition label means: 15 to 20 received Ad26.COV2.S at low or high dose, single or two shots; about 5 received placebo; per-sample allocation not given. For vaccine and placebo recipients, the sequenced repertoires came from samples collected on day 63 after the first injection. Between 29 July and 7 August 2020, Cohort 1b enrolled about two dozen adults aged 18-55 years at one site in Boston, USA. Ad26.COV2.S consisted of a replication-incompetent adenovirus type 26 vector by which a prefusion-stabilized SARS-CoV-2 spike protein from the original Wuhan strain was expressed. The immunoSEQ Assay was used to sequence TCRbeta CDR3 regions. After extraction, genomic DNA underwent amplification by bias-controlled multiplex PCR, followed by high-throughput sequencing. For the original study's pipeline: To quantify the absolute abundance of every unique TCRbeta CDR3 region, sequences were collapsed and filtered. Usable DNA was measured by amplifying reference genes present in all nucleated cells, and TCRbeta template counts were normalized to that usable DNA to estimate T cell fraction. Repertoire TCRs were annotated as SARS-CoV-2-specific when V gene, CDR3 amino acid sequence and J gene were exactly matched to a known reactive TCR set. MIRA supplied the reference SARS-CoV-2 TCR set, which was filtered for enrichment in COVID-19-positive ImmuneCODE repertoires so that public or cross-reactive TCRs were removed. Drawing on the MIRA antigens, annotated TCRs were analysed further at the level of specific ORF or position within ORF. Breadth was defined as annotated unique rearrangements over total unique productive rearrangements; depth was the summed frequency of those rearrangements. Two-sided Wilcoxon rank-sum tests were used to compare TCR breadth between groups. As stored in TCRdb, this immuneACCESS dataset retains in-frame rearrangements with V and J assigned. A fraction of the clones does not appear; measured against another copy, unresolved V genes explain less than half of the discrepancy, and the remainder lacks a known reason. Clonal size and the V and J genes are those of that table, whereas D and trimming came from the DNA. Here the sample has some 350,000 clones; roughly 90% occur a single time. Over 5% of the sample belongs to the ten largest clones.

The full study reports these points: Vaccine and placebo recipients had comparable non-spike TCR breadth, which fits with the vaccine containing only spike. Spike-specific TCR breadth was higher in Ad26.COV2.S recipients than in placebo recipients (P = 0.0014). Substantial breadth of spike-specific CD8+ and CD4+ T cell responses was reported after vaccination. The authors noted that the TCR breadth and depth analyses may have underestimated total T cell responses. The study lacked the statistical power to compare responses across vaccine doses or regimens.

V is trimmed back by 8 bases and J by 0 bases, and the junction contains 8 bases that no gene match accounts for. Its CDR3 holds 15 amino acids, cysteine through phenylalanine. Only the CDR3 part of the read is kept: 45 bases, read in frame from the first base. From a lookup of the germline V gene, CDR1 and CDR2 are MDHEN and SYDVKM. In regard to this clone: Its cognate antigen has yet to be identified. No base quality values were provided; no much bigger clone lies one nucleotide off.

This receptor chain uses TRBV28 and TRBJ1-2, with 8 bases in between that match TRBD1. Sequenced material: peripheral blood, taken in a trial of Ad26.COV2.S vaccine versus placebo. This clonotype was obtained from a person between 18 and 60 years old who received the Ad26.COV2.S COVID-19 vaccine or a placebo. DNA sequence: TGTGCCAGCGAGGAGGGACAGGAGGCTAACTATGGCTACACCTTC. Its translation is CASEEGQEANYGYTF.